Presented here are 3 T cell receptor beta chains from one specimen sequenced in a study of response to subunit inactivated influenza vaccine. TCRdb independently ran MiXCR on the RT-PCR reads; one entry per CDR3 protein. The profile shows hundreds of thousands of distinct CDR3 sequences, approximately 14% of them singletons. The sample here was PBMCs from blood, taken 14 days before vaccination. The receptor source for this set is a man over 45 who received an inactivated influenza vaccine.

This clonotype was seen at least ten times. V is TRBV5-1 and J is TRBJ2-3; weak D call: TRBD2 (7 bases). The V and J ends lost 0 bases and 7 bases respectively, with 15 bases between them. The CDR3 consists of 15 residues. The germline V gene has CDR1 SGHRS and CDR2 YFSETQ. Here the CDR3 DNA reads TGCGCCAGCAGCTTGGATGGGGGGGCAAGTCATACGCAGTATTTT. Protein product: CASSLDGGASHTQYF. The full variable domain, its missing parts supplied by reference TRBV5-1 and TRBJ2-3, is KAGVTQTPRYLIKTRGQQVTLSCSPISGHRSVSWYQQTPGQGLQFLFEYFSETQRNKGNFPGRFSGRQFSNSRSEMNVSTLELGDSALYLCASSLDGGASHTQYFGPGTRLTVL.

This clonotype was picked up a small number of times. In DNA form, the CDR3 reads TGCGCCAGCAGCACCGACAGGGTACGGGACGAGCAGTACTTC. It encodes CASSTDRVRDEQYF. The chain employs TRBV5-1 and TRBJ2-7; 7 bases are shared with TRBD1. CDR3 size: 14 residues. The trim removed 4 bases at V and 5 bases at J, leaving 9 bases unmatched. The germline gives CDR1 SGHRS, CDR2 YFSETQ.

The chain employs TRBV4-1 and TRBJ2-3; no reliable D call. The CDR3 runs 17 residues. Trimming left V 4 bases short and J 5 bases short, with 22 bases between. Germline lookup yields CDR1 MGHRA and CDR2 YSYEKL. CDR3 DNA sequence: TGCGCCAGCAGCCCATTAGTCGCCCAGTCCGGGCGAGATACGCAGTATTTT. Its translation is CASSPLVAQSGRDTQYF.